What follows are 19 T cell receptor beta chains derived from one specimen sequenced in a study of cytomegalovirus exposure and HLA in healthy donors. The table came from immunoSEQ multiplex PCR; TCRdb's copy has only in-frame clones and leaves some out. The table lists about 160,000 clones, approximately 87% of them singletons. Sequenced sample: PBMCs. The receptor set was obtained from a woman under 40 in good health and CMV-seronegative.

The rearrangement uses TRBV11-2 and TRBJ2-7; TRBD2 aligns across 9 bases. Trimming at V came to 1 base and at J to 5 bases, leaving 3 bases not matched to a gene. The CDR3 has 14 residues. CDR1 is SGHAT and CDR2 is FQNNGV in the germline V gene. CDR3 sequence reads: CASSLGSSGNEQYF. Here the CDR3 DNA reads TGTGCCAGCAGCTTAGGGTCTAGCGGGAACGAGCAGTACTTC. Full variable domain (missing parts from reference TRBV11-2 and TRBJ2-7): EAGVAQSPRYKIIEKRQSVAFWCNPISGHATLYWYQQILGQGPKLLIQFQNNGVVDDSQLPKDRFSAERLKGVDSTLKIQPAKLEDSAVYLCASSLGSSGNEQYFGPGTRLTVT.

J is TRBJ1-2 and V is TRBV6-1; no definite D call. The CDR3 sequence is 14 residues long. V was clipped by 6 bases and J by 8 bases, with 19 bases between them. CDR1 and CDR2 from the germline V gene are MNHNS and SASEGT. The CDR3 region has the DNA TGTGCCAGCAGACCCCCGCTAGTCCCGCAGGGCTACACCTTC. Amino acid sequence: CASRPPLVPQGYTF.

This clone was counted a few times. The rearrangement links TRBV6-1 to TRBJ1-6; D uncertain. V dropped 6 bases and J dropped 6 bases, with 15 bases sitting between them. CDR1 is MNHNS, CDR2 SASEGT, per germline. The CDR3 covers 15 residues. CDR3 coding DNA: TGTGCCAGCAGAGCCCCTTTGACATTTAATTCACCCCTCCACTTT. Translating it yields CASRAPLTFNSPLHF.

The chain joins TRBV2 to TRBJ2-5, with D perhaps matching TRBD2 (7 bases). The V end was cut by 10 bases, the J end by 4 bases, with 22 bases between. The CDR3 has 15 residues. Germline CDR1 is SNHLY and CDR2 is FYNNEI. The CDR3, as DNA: TGTGCCACCCAGTACCCGGGGGGCCGCGGAGAGACCCAGTACTTC. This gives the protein CATQYPGGRGETQYF.

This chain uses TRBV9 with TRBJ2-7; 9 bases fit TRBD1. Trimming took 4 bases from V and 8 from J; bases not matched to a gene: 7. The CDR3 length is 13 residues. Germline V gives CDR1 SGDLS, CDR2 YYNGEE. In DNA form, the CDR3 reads TGTGCCAGCAGCATAACAGGGGGCGCGCAGCAGTACTTC. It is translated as CASSITGGAQQYF.

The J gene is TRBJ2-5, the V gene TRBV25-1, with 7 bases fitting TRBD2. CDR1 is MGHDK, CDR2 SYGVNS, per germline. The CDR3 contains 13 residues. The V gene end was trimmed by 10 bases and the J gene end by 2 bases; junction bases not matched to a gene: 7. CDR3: CATHGLEQETQYF. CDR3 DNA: TGTGCCACCCACGGACTAGAGCAAGAGACCCAGTACTTC.

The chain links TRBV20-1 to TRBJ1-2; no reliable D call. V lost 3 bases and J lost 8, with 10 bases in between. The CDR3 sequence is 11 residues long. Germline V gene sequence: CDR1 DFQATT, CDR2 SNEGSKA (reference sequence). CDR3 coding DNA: TGCAGTGCTAGGTGGGCGCGGGGCTACACCTTC. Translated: CSARWARGYTF.

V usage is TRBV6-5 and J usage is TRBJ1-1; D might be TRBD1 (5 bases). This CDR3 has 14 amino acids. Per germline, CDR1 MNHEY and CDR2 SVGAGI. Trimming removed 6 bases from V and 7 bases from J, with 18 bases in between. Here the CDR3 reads CASSPLTVGFEAFF. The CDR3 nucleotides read TGTGCCAGCAGCCCGCTGACAGTCGGCTTTGAAGCTTTCTTT.

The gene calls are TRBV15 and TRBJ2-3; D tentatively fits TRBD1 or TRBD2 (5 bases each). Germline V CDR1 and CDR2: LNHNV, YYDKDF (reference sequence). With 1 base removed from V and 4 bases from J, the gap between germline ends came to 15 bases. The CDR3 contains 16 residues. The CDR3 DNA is TGTGCCACCAGCAGAGTGGGGGTGTTGGTCTCAGATACGCAGTATTTT. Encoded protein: CATSRVGVLVSDTQYF.

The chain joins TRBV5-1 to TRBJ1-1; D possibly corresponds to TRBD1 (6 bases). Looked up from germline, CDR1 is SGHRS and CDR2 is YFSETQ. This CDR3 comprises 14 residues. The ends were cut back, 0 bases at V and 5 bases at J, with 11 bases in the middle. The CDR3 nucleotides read TGCGCCAGCAGCTTGGTACAGGGAGGGACTGAAGCTTTCTTT. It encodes CASSLVQGGTEAFF.

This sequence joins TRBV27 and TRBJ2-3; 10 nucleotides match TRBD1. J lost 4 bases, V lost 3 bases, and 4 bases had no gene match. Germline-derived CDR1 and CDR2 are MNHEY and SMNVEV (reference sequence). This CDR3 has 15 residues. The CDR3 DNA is TGTGCCAGCAGTTTGTCGACAGGGGGCGCAGATACGCAGTATTTT. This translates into CASSLSTGGADTQYF.

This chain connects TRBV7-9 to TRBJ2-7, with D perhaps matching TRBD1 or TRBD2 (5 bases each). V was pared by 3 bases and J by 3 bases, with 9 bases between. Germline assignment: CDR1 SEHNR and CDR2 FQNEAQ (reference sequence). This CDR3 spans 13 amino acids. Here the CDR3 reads CASSFGASYEQYF. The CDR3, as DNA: TGTGCCAGCAGCTTCGGGGCTAGCTACGAGCAGTACTTC.

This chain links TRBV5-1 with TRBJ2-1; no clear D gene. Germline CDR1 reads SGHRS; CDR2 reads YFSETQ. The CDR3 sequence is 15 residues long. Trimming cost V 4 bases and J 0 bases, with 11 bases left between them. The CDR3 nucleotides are TGCGCCAGCAGCGACGGACGGGTCTCCTACAATGAGCAGTTCTTC. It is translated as CASSDGRVSYNEQFF.

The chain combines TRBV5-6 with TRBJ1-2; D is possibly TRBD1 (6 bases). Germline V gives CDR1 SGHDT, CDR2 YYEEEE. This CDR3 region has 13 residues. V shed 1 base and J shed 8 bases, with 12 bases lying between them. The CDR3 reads CASSLSGDRGYTF. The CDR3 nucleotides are TGTGCCAGCAGCTTGTCAGGGGATCGGGGCTACACCTTC. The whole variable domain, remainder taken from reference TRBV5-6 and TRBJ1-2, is DAGVTQSPTHLIKTRGQQVTLRCSPKSGHDTVSWYQQALGQGPQFIFQYYEEEERQRGNFPDRFSGHQFPNYSSELNVNALLLGDSALYLCASSLSGDRGYTFGSGTRLTVV.

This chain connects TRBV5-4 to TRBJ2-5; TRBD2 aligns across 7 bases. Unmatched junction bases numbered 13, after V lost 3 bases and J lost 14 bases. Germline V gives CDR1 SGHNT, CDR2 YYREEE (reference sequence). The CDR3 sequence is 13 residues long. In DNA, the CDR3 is TGTGCCAGCAGCTCCCCGGGGAGGGAAGGTCGATACTTC. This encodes CASSSPGREGRYF.

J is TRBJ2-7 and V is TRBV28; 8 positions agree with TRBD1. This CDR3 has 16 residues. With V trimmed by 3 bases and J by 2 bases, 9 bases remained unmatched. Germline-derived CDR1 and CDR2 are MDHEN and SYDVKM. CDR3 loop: CASSLLTGTGAYEQYF. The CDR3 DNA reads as TGTGCCAGCAGTTTGTTGACCGGGACAGGAGCCTACGAGCAGTACTTC. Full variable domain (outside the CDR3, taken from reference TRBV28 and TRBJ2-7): DVKVTQSSRYLVKRTGEKVFLECVQDMDHENMFWYRQDPGLGLRLIYFSYDVKMKEKGDIPEGYSVSREKKERFSLILESASTNQTSMYLCASSLLTGTGAYEQYFGPGTRLTVT.

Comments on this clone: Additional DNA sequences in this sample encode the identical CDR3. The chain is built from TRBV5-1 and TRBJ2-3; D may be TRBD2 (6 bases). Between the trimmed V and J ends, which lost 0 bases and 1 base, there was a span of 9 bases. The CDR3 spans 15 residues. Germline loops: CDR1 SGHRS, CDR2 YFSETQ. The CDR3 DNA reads TGCGCCAGCAGCTTGGCGGGAGTCGGCACAGATACGCAGTATTTT. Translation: CASSLAGVGTDTQYF.

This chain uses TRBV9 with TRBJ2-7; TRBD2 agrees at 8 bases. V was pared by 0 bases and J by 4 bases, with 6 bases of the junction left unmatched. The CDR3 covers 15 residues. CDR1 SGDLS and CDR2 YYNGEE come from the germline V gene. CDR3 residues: CASSVGSGELYEQYF. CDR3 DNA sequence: TGTGCCAGCAGCGTAGGTAGCGGGGAGTTATACGAGCAGTACTTC.

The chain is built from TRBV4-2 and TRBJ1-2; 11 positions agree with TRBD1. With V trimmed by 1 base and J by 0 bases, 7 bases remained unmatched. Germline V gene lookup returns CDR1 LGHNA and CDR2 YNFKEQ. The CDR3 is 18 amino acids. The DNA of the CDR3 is TGTGCCAGCAGCCAAGTGTCTTTGGACAGGGGGCCTAACTATGGCTACACCTTC. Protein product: CASSQVSLDRGPNYGYTF.